The 24 T cell receptor beta chains presented below share a single source sample, sequenced in a study of T cells in Graves' hyperthyroidism and ophthalmopathy. There were TCR beta CDR3 regions amplified from RNA transcripts. First-round RT-PCR targeting the TCR CDR3 was performed with the HTBI primer set. A single record per CDR3 protein comes from TCRdb applying MiXCR to the multiplex PCR reads. The table lists under 400,000 distinct CDR3 sequences, 15% to 18% of them singletons. Source material: blood. These receptors all come from a woman aged 18-35 years with Graves' hyperthyroidism that later progressed to Graves' ophthalmopathy.

V and J are TRBV11-3 and TRBJ2-1; TRBD2 matches 10 bases. The CDR3 has 15 residues. Germline CDR1 reads SGHNT; CDR2 reads YENEEA. Germline trimming cut 1 base from V and 7 bases from J; bases unmatched to any gene: 4. The CDR3 reads CASSLGGTSVNEQFF. The CDR3 nucleotides are TGTGCCAGCAGCTTAGGGGGGACTAGCGTAAATGAGCAGTTCTTC. The variable domain in full, with the rest retrieved from reference TRBV11-3 and TRBJ2-1, is EAGVVQSPRYKIIEKKQPVAFWCNPISGHNTLYWYLQNLGQGPELLIRYENEEAVDDSQLPKDRFSAERLKGVDSTLKIQPAELGDSAVYLCASSLGGTSVNEQFFGPGTRLTVL.

This clonotype turned up a few times. This sequence joins TRBV4-1 and TRBJ1-5; D is undetermined. V dropped 1 base and J dropped 5 bases, with 9 bases sitting between them. CDR1 is MGHRA, CDR2 YSYEKL, per germline. This CDR3 is built from 14 residues. The CDR3 nucleotides read TGCGCCAGCAGCCAAGTTGCGGCCGATCAGCCCCAGCATTTT. This encodes CASSQVAADQPQHF.

This clonotype has more than one count but fewer than ten. This chain joins TRBV25-1 and TRBJ2-7; D is perhaps TRBD2 (6 bases). The CDR3 extends over 14 amino acids. The ends were cut back, 4 bases at V and 2 bases at J, with 12 bases in the middle. CDR1 is MGHDK and CDR2 is SYGVNS in the germline V gene. CDR3 bases: TGTGCCAGCAGTGGTAGGGACTTTCCCTACGAGCAGTACTTC. This translates into CASSGRDFPYEQYF.

In this sample, this clonotype turned up many times. This chain connects TRBV20-1 to TRBJ2-1, with 8 bases aligning to TRBD2. Per germline, CDR1 DFQATT and CDR2 SNEGSKA (reference sequence). The CDR3 is 16 residues long. V was clipped by 6 bases and J by 3 bases; unmatched bases: 13. CDR3 sequence: CSAVSASGRNYNEQFF. The CDR3 DNA reads as TGCAGTGCCGTTAGCGCAAGCGGGAGAAACTACAATGAGCAGTTCTTC.

V usage is TRBV7-9 and J usage is TRBJ2-7, with TRBD1 matching over 9 bases. This CDR3 has 15 amino acids. The junction had 10 bases not matched to a gene; V was cut back by 10 bases and J by 0 bases. Germline CDR1 reads SEHNR; CDR2 reads FQNEAQ (reference sequence). The CDR3, as DNA: TGTGCCATCGACAGGGGGGGGGCAGCCTCCTACGAGCAGTACTTC. This gives the protein CAIDRGGAASYEQYF.

This clonotype was seen repeatedly, ten times or more. The chain joins TRBV5-1 to TRBJ1-2; TRBD1 matches at 7 bases. J lost 0 bases, V lost 5 bases, and 10 bases had no gene match. The length of the CDR3 is 16 residues. CDR1 SGHRS and CDR2 YFSETQ come from the germline V gene. The CDR3 loop is CASSSGRDRSNYGYTF. The DNA for the CDR3 is TGCGCCAGCAGTAGTGGACGGGACAGATCTAACTATGGCTACACCTTC.

This clonotype was seen many times. The chain joins TRBV11-2 to TRBJ2-3; D is perhaps TRBD1 or TRBD2 (6 bases each). The CDR3 extends over 16 amino acids. Germline V lookup: CDR1 SGHAT, CDR2 FQNNGV. Trimming pared 2 bases from V and 2 bases from J, leaving 14 bases between. CDR3 sequence (DNA): TGTGCCAGCAGCTTATTTTACGGGGGCCTCACAGATACGCAGTATTTT. Its translation: CASSLFYGGLTDTQYF.

The chain uses TRBV18 and TRBJ2-1, with 8 positions matching TRBD1. The germline V gene encodes CDR1 KGHSH and CDR2 LQKENI. J lost 7 bases, V lost 5 bases, and 7 bases had no gene match. This CDR3 is 14 amino acids long. This CDR3 reads CASSAGGGWNEQFF. Written as DNA, the CDR3 is TGTGCCAGCTCAGCAGGGGGCGGGTGGAATGAGCAGTTCTTC.

This clonotype has just a few counts. The gene calls are TRBV6-1 and TRBJ2-7, with D maybe TRBD1 (7 bases). The germline V gene has CDR1 MNHNS and CDR2 SASEGT. With 0 bases removed from V and 6 bases from J, the gap between germline ends came to 21 bases. The CDR3 loop spans 17 amino acids. The CDR3 protein is CASSEALAFRGRSEQYF. CDR3 in DNA: TGTGCCAGCAGTGAAGCGCTGGCTTTCAGGGGGAGGTCCGAGCAGTACTTC.

This chain joins TRBV27 and TRBJ2-6, with TRBD1 identical over 10 bases. There are 17 residues in the CDR3. Trimming removed 5 bases from V and 1 base from J; junction bases left unmatched: 5. The germline V gene has CDR1 MNHEY and CDR2 SMNVEV (reference sequence). The CDR3 region has the DNA TGTGCCAGCAGTAGGACAGGGGGGGTATCTGGGGCCAACGTCCTGACTTTC. It is translated as CASSRTGGVSGANVLTF. Combining the CDR3 with reference TRBV27 and TRBJ2-6 gives the whole variable domain EAQVTQNPRYLITVTGKKLTVTCSQNMNHEYMSWYRQDPGLGLRQIYYSMNVEVTDKGDVPEGYKVSRKEKRNFPLILESPSPNQTSLYFCASSRTGGVSGANVLTFGAGSRLTVL.

In the case of this clonotype: Since a much larger clone is just one base distant, this may be a read error. The CDR3 spells CASSLSSGGEQYF. CDR3 in DNA: TGTGCCAGCAGCTTATCATCTGGCGGCGAGCAGTACTTC. This chain joins TRBV7-3 and TRBJ2-7; no definite D call. Looked up from germline, CDR1 is SGHTA and CDR2 is FQGTGA. CDR3 length: 13 residues. V dropped 2 bases and J dropped 6 bases, with 11 bases sitting between them.

This clonotype was seen ten or more times. The J gene is TRBJ1-4, the V gene TRBV15; maybe TRBD1 (5 bases). V gave up 5 bases and J gave up 0 bases, with 7 bases separating them. CDR1 and CDR2 (germline): LNHNV, YYDKDF (reference sequence). The CDR3 is 14 residues long. For the CDR3, the DNA is TGTGCCACCAGCCTGGGGGCAACTAATGAAAAACTGTTTTTT. This encodes CATSLGATNEKLFF.

This clonotype was observed many times. This chain connects TRBV12-3 or TRBV12-4 to TRBJ1-1; D is perhaps TRBD1 (6 bases). The V end lost 5 bases, the J end lost 5 bases, and 12 bases lay between the germline ends. The CDR3 contains 13 residues. The DNA for the CDR3 is TGTGCCAGCAGTGTAGGGGGGGCGACTGAAGCTTTCTTT. Amino acids: CASSVGGATEAFF.

The chain uses TRBV19 and TRBJ1-1, with 7 bases fitting TRBD1. Per the germline V gene, CDR1 is LNHDA and CDR2 is SQIVND (reference sequence). The CDR3 has 14 residues. V gave up 5 bases and J gave up 4 bases; unmatched junction bases: 7. The CDR3 here is CASSPTPGGTEAFF. The CDR3 nucleotides are TGTGCCAGTAGTCCAACCCCAGGGGGCACTGAAGCTTTCTTT.

This sequence joins TRBV29-1 and TRBJ2-3; no clear D. Germline V gene sequence: CDR1 SQVTM, CDR2 ANQGSEA. The CDR3 has 13 amino acids. Deletions cut 6 bases from V and 1 base from J, with 11 bases between. The CDR3, as DNA: TGCAGCGTCGCCGGACCGGGCACAGATACGCAGTATTTT. Its translation is CSVAGPGTDTQYF.

The table lists this clonotype with many counts. The V and J genes are TRBV29-1 and TRBJ2-7; 13 positions agree with TRBD2. There are 15 residues in the CDR3. Germline V gene sequence: CDR1 SQVTM, CDR2 ANQGSEA. V gave up 3 bases and J gave up 1 base; unmatched junction bases: 3. The CDR3 loop reads CSVEGTSGNSYEQYF. The CDR3 nucleotides read TGCAGCGTTGAGGGGACTAGCGGGAATTCCTACGAGCAGTACTTC.

This clonotype showed up just a few times. This CDR3 reads CSATQPGQGLINQPQHF. The CDR3 region has the DNA TGCAGTGCCACGCAGCCGGGACAGGGATTGATCAATCAGCCCCAGCATTTT. V is TRBV20-1 and J is TRBJ1-5; 9 positions agree with TRBD1. V lost 6 bases and J lost 3; bases outside the gene matches: 15. Germline V CDR1 and CDR2: DFQATT, SNEGSKA (reference sequence). The CDR3 loop spans 17 amino acids.

This clonotype has a handful of counts. The genes are TRBV24-1 and TRBJ1-2; D perhaps matches TRBD1 (5 bases). Germline V lookup: CDR1 KGHDR, CDR2 SFDVKD. The length of the CDR3 is 14 residues. Trimming pared 4 bases from V and 5 bases from J, leaving 13 bases between. CDR3 coding DNA: TGTGCCACCAGTGACACCGGGACCACATATGGCTACACCTTC. It encodes CATSDTGTTYGYTF.

The gene calls are TRBV5-1 and TRBJ2-7; 7 nucleotides agree with TRBD2. The V gene's germline CDR1 is SGHRS and CDR2 YFSETQ. The CDR3 runs to 15 residues. V shed 4 bases, J shed 3 bases, and the junction held 10 bases outside the gene matches. The CDR3 spells CASSPAGRAGYEQYF. The CDR3 DNA follows: TGCGCCAGCAGCCCGGCGGGGAGGGCCGGCTACGAGCAGTACTTC.

This clonotype was seen a few times. V is TRBV12-3 or TRBV12-4 and J is TRBJ2-3, with D perhaps TRBD2 (6 bases). CDR3 length: 18 amino acids. Trimming shortened V by 6 bases and J by 2 bases, and 24 bases separated the two germline ends. This CDR3 reads CASSGIRSGTPDTDTQYF. CDR3 coding DNA: TGTGCCAGCAGCGGAATACGCTCAGGGACTCCCGACACAGATACGCAGTATTTT.

This clonotype occurred many times. The chain is built from TRBV20-1 and TRBJ1-5; D possibly corresponds to TRBD1 (5 bases). V lost 1 base and J lost 5, with 12 bases in between. The germline gives CDR1 DFQATT, CDR2 SNEGSKA (reference sequence). The CDR3 spans 14 residues. As DNA, the CDR3 is TGCAGTGCTAGAGTCCGAGACAGAGATCAGCCCCAGCATTTT. This sequence encodes CSARVRDRDQPQHF.

This chain links TRBV5-1 with TRBJ2-3; D is undetermined. The CDR3 consists of 15 residues. Germline values: CDR1 SGHRS, CDR2 YFSETQ. V lost 0 bases and J 4 bases, leaving 12 bases between the germline ends. The CDR3 sequence: CASSLGSGYSDTQYF. The CDR3 DNA follows: TGCGCCAGCAGCTTGGGTTCCGGGTATTCAGATACGCAGTATTTT.

This clonotype was seen only a few times. The V call is TRBV7-6, the J call TRBJ2-5; D possibly corresponds to TRBD2 (6 bases). The CDR3 sequence is 13 residues long. Germline V gene data show CDR1 as SGHVS and CDR2 as FNYEAQ. The ends were cut back, 10 bases at V and 4 bases at J, with 16 bases in the middle. The CDR3 sequence is CATGGRAPETQYF. In nucleotides, the CDR3 is TGTGCCACTGGAGGGCGGGCTCCAGAGACCCAGTACTTC.

Notes on this clonotype: A much larger clonotype is one base distant, so this may be a read error. The V call is TRBV30, the J call TRBJ2-1; D may be TRBD1 or TRBD2 (6 bases each). This CDR3 has 16 amino acids. Germline V gene lookup returns CDR1 GTSNPN and CDR2 SVGIG (reference sequence). The CDR3: CAWKGGTGSSYNGQFF. Written as DNA, the CDR3 is TGTGCCTGGAAAGGGGGGACTGGGAGCTCCTACAATGGGCAGTTCTTC.